These T cell receptor beta chains were read from a single sample in a study of T cells after yellow fever vaccination. One entry per CDR3 protein results from TCRdb running MiXCR on the 5' RACE reads. The sample includes a few hundred thousand distinct CDR3 sequences, roughly 3.5% of them seen just once. The specimen was PBMCs, collected on the day of the yellow fever booster vaccination. All receptors come from a man aged 18 to 30 who received the YFV17D yellow fever vaccine. The CDR3 runs from the conserved cysteine through the conserved F or W. The order of the fields is D gene, V gene, clone size, J gene, CDR3 DNA, CDR3 protein. The D gene is left open where the match is weak. A clone size is listed for some rows: how often the clone was seen (once, few, many), or a class if it is expanded.

d_gene: .; v_gene: TRBV5-1; abundance: many; j_gene: TRBJ2-5; CDR3nt: TGCGCCAGCAGCTCTGGGGGGCCTCAAGAGACCCAGTACTTC; CDR3aa: CASSSGGPQETQYF
d_gene: .; v_gene: TRBV7-9; abundance: .; j_gene: TRBJ2-2; CDR3nt: TGTGCCAGCAGCTTTGGTCCCTCCGGGGAGCTGTTTTTT; CDR3aa: CASSFGPSGELFF
d_gene: .; v_gene: TRBV27; abundance: .; j_gene: TRBJ1-2; CDR3nt: TGTGCCAGCAGTCCTAATAAGTACTATGGCTACACCTTC; CDR3aa: CASSPNKYYGYTF
d_gene: .; v_gene: TRBV6-5; abundance: .; j_gene: TRBJ2-6; CDR3nt: TGTGCCAGCAGTTACGGCCAGCTCGCTGGGGCCAACGTCCTGACTTTC; CDR3aa: CASSYGQLAGANVLTF
d_gene: TRBD1; v_gene: TRBV7-3; abundance: .; j_gene: TRBJ2-5; CDR3nt: TGTGCCAGCAGCTTCTACAGGGGGTTTTCAGAGACCCAGTACTTC; CDR3aa: CASSFYRGFSETQYF
d_gene: TRBD1; v_gene: TRBV6-2/TRBV6-3; abundance: .; j_gene: TRBJ1-5; CDR3nt: TGTGCCAGCAGGCCCCGGACAGGGCTTGGACGGCAGCCCCAGCATTTT; CDR3aa: CASRPRTGLGRQPQHF
d_gene: .; v_gene: TRBV2; abundance: few; j_gene: TRBJ1-5; CDR3nt: TGTGCCAGCAGGGGCTTTCGGGACCTATATCAGCCCCAGCATTTT; CDR3aa: CASRGFRDLYQPQHF
d_gene: TRBD1; v_gene: TRBV5-1; abundance: many; j_gene: TRBJ2-3; CDR3nt: TGCGCCAGCAGCACCCTGCTCCCGGGACAGGCAAACACAGATACGCAGTATTTT; CDR3aa: CASSTLLPGQANTDTQYF
d_gene: .; v_gene: TRBV6-2/TRBV6-3; abundance: .; j_gene: TRBJ1-5; CDR3nt: TGTGCCAGCAGTTCCCAGTCCGGAGGGGCGGGTCAGCCCCAGCATTTT; CDR3aa: CASSSQSGGAGQPQHF
d_gene: .; v_gene: TRBV5-1; abundance: many; j_gene: TRBJ1-2; CDR3nt: TGCGCCAGCAGCTTGCTTGGAGGGGGTAACTATGGCTACACCTTC; CDR3aa: CASSLLGGGNYGYTF
d_gene: TRBD2; v_gene: TRBV7-2; abundance: .; j_gene: TRBJ2-5; CDR3nt: TGTGCCAGCAGCTCCCAACGGGGGGGCGGGGAGACCCAGTACTTC; CDR3aa: CASSSQRGGGETQYF
d_gene: .; v_gene: TRBV5-1; abundance: many; j_gene: TRBJ2-7; CDR3nt: TGCGCCAGCAGCTTTATGGACAGCAGCTACGAGCAGTACTTC; CDR3aa: CASSFMDSSYEQYF
d_gene: .; v_gene: TRBV3-1; abundance: many; j_gene: TRBJ2-1; CDR3nt: TGTGCCAGCAGCCAAGGATTGCCCACCGAGCAGTTCTTC; CDR3aa: CASSQGLPTEQFF
d_gene: .; v_gene: TRBV9; abundance: many; j_gene: TRBJ1-5; CDR3nt: TGTGCCAGCAGCGTAGGACAGACTAGCAATCAGCCCCAGCATTTT; CDR3aa: CASSVGQTSNQPQHF
d_gene: TRBD1; v_gene: TRBV7-2; abundance: many; j_gene: TRBJ2-2; CDR3nt: TGTGCCAGCAGCATCATAGTCCTCCGGGACAGGGGTCGGGAGCTGTTTTTT; CDR3aa: CASSIIVLRDRGRELFF
d_gene: .; v_gene: TRBV5-1; abundance: many; j_gene: TRBJ2-4; CDR3nt: TGCGCCAGCAGCCTCGATCTCAGGGGATTAAACATTCAGTACTTC; CDR3aa: CASSLDLRGLNIQYF
d_gene: TRBD1; v_gene: TRBV5-1; abundance: many; j_gene: TRBJ1-4; CDR3nt: TGCGCCAGCAGCCTACACAGGGGAAGTAGTGAAAAACTGTTTTTT; CDR3aa: CASSLHRGSSEKLFF
d_gene: TRBD1; v_gene: TRBV12-3/TRBV12-4; abundance: few; j_gene: TRBJ2-1; CDR3nt: TGTGCCAGCAGTTTAGGTACCAGGGGGAATGAGCAGTTCTTC; CDR3aa: CASSLGTRGNEQFF
d_gene: .; v_gene: TRBV11-2; abundance: few; j_gene: TRBJ2-3; CDR3nt: TGTGCCAGCAGGCGCTCTCCAGGAGATACGCAGTATTTT; CDR3aa: CASRRSPGDTQYF
d_gene: .; v_gene: TRBV7-9; abundance: many; j_gene: TRBJ2-3; CDR3nt: TGTGCCAGCAGCATCCCGGGGGATACGCAGTATTTT; CDR3aa: CASSIPGDTQYF
d_gene: TRBD1; v_gene: TRBV12-3/TRBV12-4; abundance: few; j_gene: TRBJ2-7; CDR3nt: TGTGCCAGCAGGGGACAGGGGGAGAGCTACGAGCAGTACTTC; CDR3aa: CASRGQGESYEQYF
d_gene: .; v_gene: TRBV11-2; abundance: few; j_gene: TRBJ2-3; CDR3nt: TGTGCCAGCAGCTTACTCCGGGTTCGCACAGATACGCAGTATTTT; CDR3aa: CASSLLRVRTDTQYF
d_gene: .; v_gene: TRBV7-6; abundance: many; j_gene: TRBJ2-7; CDR3nt: TGTGCCAGCAGCTTAGACGTGGCGGACTCCTACGAGCAGTACTTC; CDR3aa: CASSLDVADSYEQYF
d_gene: .; v_gene: TRBV20-1; abundance: many; j_gene: TRBJ2-6; CDR3nt: TGCAGTGCTGGCTTAGGGGCTGGGGCCAACGTCCTGACTTTC; CDR3aa: CSAGLGAGANVLTF
d_gene: TRBD2; v_gene: TRBV4-1; abundance: .; j_gene: TRBJ2-4; CDR3nt: TGCGCCAGCAGCCAGGGACTAGCGGGGGGAAGTTCCAAAAACATTCAGTACTTC; CDR3aa: CASSQGLAGGSSKNIQYF
d_gene: .; v_gene: TRBV4-2; abundance: few; j_gene: TRBJ1-2; CDR3nt: TGTGCCAGCAGCCAAGGAGGGGAGTGGGACTATGGCTACACCTTC; CDR3aa: CASSQGGEWDYGYTF
d_gene: .; v_gene: TRBV6-1; abundance: many; j_gene: TRBJ1-2; CDR3nt: TGTGCCAGCAGTGAGAGGCAGGGAAGGGATGGCTACACCTTC; CDR3aa: CASSERQGRDGYTF
d_gene: TRBD1; v_gene: TRBV5-1; abundance: few; j_gene: TRBJ2-7; CDR3nt: TGCGCCAGCAGCTTCGATGGTGACAGGGTGCTCTACGAGCAGTACTTC; CDR3aa: CASSFDGDRVLYEQYF
d_gene: .; v_gene: TRBV7-9; abundance: many; j_gene: TRBJ1-2; CDR3nt: TGTGCCAGCAGTAGGGCGATTAACTATGGCTACACCTTC; CDR3aa: CASSRAINYGYTF
d_gene: .; v_gene: TRBV6-6; abundance: .; j_gene: TRBJ1-3; CDR3nt: TGTGCCAGCACCCCCTCCGGGGGAAACACCATATATTTT; CDR3aa: CASTPSGGNTIYF
d_gene: TRBD1; v_gene: TRBV28; abundance: many; j_gene: TRBJ1-4; CDR3nt: TGTGCCAGCAGTCTGAGGGGGCGGGAAAAACTGTTTTTT; CDR3aa: CASSLRGREKLFF
d_gene: .; v_gene: TRBV10-3; abundance: many; j_gene: TRBJ2-2; CDR3nt: .; CDR3aa: CAISGGALRAGELFF
d_gene: .; v_gene: TRBV6-6; abundance: .; j_gene: TRBJ1-3; CDR3nt: TGTGCCGTCACGGGGTACCACTGGGTGTCTGGAAACACCATATATTTT; CDR3aa: CAVTGYHWVSGNTIYF
d_gene: TRBD1; v_gene: TRBV7-9; abundance: .; j_gene: TRBJ2-5; CDR3nt: TGTGCCAGCAGCCCGGACAGGGATCCGGAGACCCAGTACTTC; CDR3aa: CASSPDRDPETQYF
d_gene: .; v_gene: TRBV7-8; abundance: once; j_gene: TRBJ1-4; CDR3nt: TGTGCCAGCAGCACACGGAGACTGCAAACTAATGAAAAAGTGTTTTTT; CDR3aa: CASSTRRLQTNEKVFF
d_gene: .; v_gene: TRBV5-1; abundance: few; j_gene: TRBJ2-5; CDR3nt: TGCGCCAGCAGCCCGCAACCAGGGTTACAAGAGACCCAGTACTTC; CDR3aa: CASSPQPGLQETQYF
d_gene: TRBD1; v_gene: TRBV5-5; abundance: .; j_gene: TRBJ2-6; CDR3nt: TGTGCCAGCAGCTTCTCAGGGGGTAGCTCTGGGGCCAACGTCCTGACTTTC; CDR3aa: CASSFSGGSSGANVLTF
d_gene: .; v_gene: TRBV15; abundance: few; j_gene: TRBJ2-2; CDR3nt: TGTGCCACCAGCCGACGACCAAACACCGGGGAGCTGTTTTTT; CDR3aa: CATSRRPNTGELFF
d_gene: TRBD1; v_gene: TRBV18; abundance: few; j_gene: TRBJ1-6; CDR3nt: TGTGCCAGCTCGGGGACAGAGCATAATTCACCCCTCCACTTT; CDR3aa: CASSGTEHNSPLHF
d_gene: TRBD2; v_gene: TRBV28; abundance: few; j_gene: TRBJ2-1; CDR3nt: TGTGCCAGCAGTACCCGGACTAGCGGGGGAGCCCAGGACAATGAGCAGTTCTTC; CDR3aa: CASSTRTSGGAQDNEQFF
d_gene: TRBD1; v_gene: TRBV5-1; abundance: many; j_gene: TRBJ1-5; CDR3nt: TGCGCCAGCAGCCCACAGGGGCGCAATCAGCCCCAGCATTTT; CDR3aa: CASSPQGRNQPQHF
d_gene: .; v_gene: TRBV10-2; abundance: many; j_gene: TRBJ1-1; CDR3nt: TGCGCCAGCCACCCCCGGGGCCGCACTGAAGCTTTCTTT; CDR3aa: CASHPRGRTEAFF
d_gene: .; v_gene: TRBV5-6; abundance: few; j_gene: TRBJ1-6; CDR3nt: TGTGCCAGCAGCCTGGGTTCGGCTTCACCCCTCCACTTT; CDR3aa: CASSLGSASPLHF
d_gene: TRBD1; v_gene: TRBV6-5; abundance: few; j_gene: TRBJ2-7; CDR3nt: TGTGCCAGCAGTATTGGACAGGGGGCGATTGAGCAGTACTTC; CDR3aa: CASSIGQGAIEQYF
d_gene: .; v_gene: TRBV20-1; abundance: .; j_gene: TRBJ1-5; CDR3nt: TGCAGTGCTAGAGAGGGCCCGGTGCGCATTGGGCCCCAGCATTTT; CDR3aa: CSAREGPVRIGPQHF
d_gene: .; v_gene: TRBV5-6; abundance: many; j_gene: TRBJ2-2; CDR3nt: TGTGCCAGCAGCTTTGTTTCCGCCGGGGAGCTGTTTTTT; CDR3aa: CASSFVSAGELFF
d_gene: TRBD1; v_gene: TRBV4-2; abundance: .; j_gene: TRBJ2-3; CDR3nt: TGTGCCAGCAGCCCCGGGACAGGACTTTTAGAGGATACGCAGTATTTT; CDR3aa: CASSPGTGLLEDTQYF
d_gene: .; v_gene: TRBV3-1; abundance: few; j_gene: TRBJ2-7; CDR3nt: TGTGCCAGCAGCCAAGATTGGGCAGGGGCCTACGAGCAGTACTTC; CDR3aa: CASSQDWAGAYEQYF
d_gene: .; v_gene: TRBV5-1; abundance: .; j_gene: TRBJ1-1; CDR3nt: TGCGCCAGCAGCTTGGGACGGGGAACGGCTGAAGCTTTCTTT; CDR3aa: CASSLGRGTAEAFF
d_gene: TRBD2; v_gene: TRBV20-1; abundance: once; j_gene: TRBJ2-1; CDR3nt: TGTAGTGCTAGACTTAGCGGGGGGGATGATTATGAGCAGTTCTTC; CDR3aa: CSARLSGGDDYEQFF
d_gene: TRBD1; v_gene: TRBV29-1; abundance: .; j_gene: TRBJ2-2; CDR3nt: TGCAGCGTAGCGGGACAGGGAATTGCCGGGGAGCTGTTTTTT; CDR3aa: CSVAGQGIAGELFF
d_gene: TRBD1; v_gene: TRBV7-6; abundance: .; j_gene: TRBJ1-1; CDR3nt: TGTGCCAGCCTGGACAGGGTGGGCACTGAAGCTTTCTTT; CDR3aa: CASLDRVGTEAFF
d_gene: .; v_gene: TRBV5-1; abundance: .; j_gene: TRBJ2-3; CDR3nt: TGCGCCAGCAGGTCCTCGGGGGACAGCACAGATACGCAGTATTTT; CDR3aa: CASRSSGDSTDTQYF
d_gene: .; v_gene: TRBV20-1; abundance: many; j_gene: TRBJ2-1; CDR3nt: TGCAGTGCTAGAGATAGCCGGGCCGCCTACAATGAGCAGTTCTTC; CDR3aa: CSARDSRAAYNEQFF